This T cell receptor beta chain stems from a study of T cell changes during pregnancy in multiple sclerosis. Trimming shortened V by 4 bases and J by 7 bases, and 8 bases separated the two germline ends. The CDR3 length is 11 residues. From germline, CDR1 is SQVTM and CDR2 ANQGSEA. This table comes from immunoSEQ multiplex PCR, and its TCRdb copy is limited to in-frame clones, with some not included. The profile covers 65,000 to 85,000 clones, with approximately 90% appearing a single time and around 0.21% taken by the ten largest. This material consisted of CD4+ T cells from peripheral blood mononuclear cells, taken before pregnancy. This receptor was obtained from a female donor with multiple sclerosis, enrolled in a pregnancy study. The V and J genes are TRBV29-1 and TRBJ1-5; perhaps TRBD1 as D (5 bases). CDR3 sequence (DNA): TGCAGCGTTGGCCAGGGACAGCCCCAGCATTTT. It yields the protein CSVGQGQPQHF. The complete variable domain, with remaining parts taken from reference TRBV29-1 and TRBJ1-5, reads SAVISQKPSRDICQRGTSLTIQCQVDSQVTMMFWYRQQPGQSLTLIATANQGSEATYESGFVIDKFPISRPNLTFSTLTVSNMSPEDSSIYLCSVGQGQPQHFGDGTRLSIL.